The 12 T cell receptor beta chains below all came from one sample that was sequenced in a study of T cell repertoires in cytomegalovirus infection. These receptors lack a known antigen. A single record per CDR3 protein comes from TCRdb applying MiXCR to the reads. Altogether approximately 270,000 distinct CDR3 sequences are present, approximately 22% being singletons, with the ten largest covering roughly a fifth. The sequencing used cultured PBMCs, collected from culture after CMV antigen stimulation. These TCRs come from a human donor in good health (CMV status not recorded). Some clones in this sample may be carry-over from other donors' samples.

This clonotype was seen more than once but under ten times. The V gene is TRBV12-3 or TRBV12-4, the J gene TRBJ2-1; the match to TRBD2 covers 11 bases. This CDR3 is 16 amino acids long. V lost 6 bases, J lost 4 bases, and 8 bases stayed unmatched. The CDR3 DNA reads TGTGCCAGCAGACCATACGGGACTAGCGGTTACAATGAGCAGTTCTTC. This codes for CASRPYGTSGYNEQFF.

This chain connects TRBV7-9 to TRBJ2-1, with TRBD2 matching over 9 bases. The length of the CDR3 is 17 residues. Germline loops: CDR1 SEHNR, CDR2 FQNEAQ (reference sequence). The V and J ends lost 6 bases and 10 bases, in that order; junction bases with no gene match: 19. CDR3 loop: CASSSRLAVREVEEQFF. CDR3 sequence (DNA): TGTGCCAGCAGTTCCAGACTAGCGGTTCGGGAGGTGGAGGAGCAGTTCTTC.

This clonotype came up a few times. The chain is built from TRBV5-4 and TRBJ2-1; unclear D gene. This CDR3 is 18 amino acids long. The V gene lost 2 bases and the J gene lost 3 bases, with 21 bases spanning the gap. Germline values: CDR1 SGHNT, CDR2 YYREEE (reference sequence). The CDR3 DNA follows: TGTGCCAGCAGCTTCGGACCCAAAGGTGCTTATAACTACAATGAGCAGTTCTTC. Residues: CASSFGPKGAYNYNEQFF. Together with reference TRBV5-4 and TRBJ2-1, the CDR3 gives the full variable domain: ETGVTQSPTHLIKTRGQQVTLRCSSQSGHNTVSWYQQALGQGPQFIFQYYREEENGRGNFPPRFSGLQFPNYSSELNVNALELDDSALYLCASSFGPKGAYNYNEQFFGPGTRLTVL.

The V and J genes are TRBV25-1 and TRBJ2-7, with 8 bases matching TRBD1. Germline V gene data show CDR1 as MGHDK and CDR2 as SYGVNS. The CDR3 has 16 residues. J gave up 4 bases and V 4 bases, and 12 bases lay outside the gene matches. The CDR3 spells CASSGASGTGFYEQYF. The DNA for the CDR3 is TGTGCCAGCAGTGGAGCATCGGGGACAGGTTTTTACGAGCAGTACTTC.

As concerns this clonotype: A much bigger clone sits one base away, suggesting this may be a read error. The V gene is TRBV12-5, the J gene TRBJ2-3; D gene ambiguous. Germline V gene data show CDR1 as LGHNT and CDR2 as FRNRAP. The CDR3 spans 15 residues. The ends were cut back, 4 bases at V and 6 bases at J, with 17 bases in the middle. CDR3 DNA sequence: TGTGCTAGTGGTTCGGTATTACACCAGGCGGATACGCAGTATTTT. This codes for CASGSVLHQADTQYF. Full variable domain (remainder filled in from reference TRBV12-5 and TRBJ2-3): DARVTQTPRHKVTEMGQEVTMRCQPILGHNTVFWYRQTMMQGLELLAYFRNRAPLDDSGMPKDRFSAEMPDATLATLKIQPSEPRDSAVYFCASGSVLHQADTQYFGPGTRLTVL.

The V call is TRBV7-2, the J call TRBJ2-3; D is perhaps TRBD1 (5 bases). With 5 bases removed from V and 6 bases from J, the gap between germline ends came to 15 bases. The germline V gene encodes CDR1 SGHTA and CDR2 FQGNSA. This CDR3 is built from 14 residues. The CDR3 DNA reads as TGTGCCAGCAGCCCACGCCAGGGTGGGGATACGCAGTATTTT. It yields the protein CASSPRQGGDTQYF.

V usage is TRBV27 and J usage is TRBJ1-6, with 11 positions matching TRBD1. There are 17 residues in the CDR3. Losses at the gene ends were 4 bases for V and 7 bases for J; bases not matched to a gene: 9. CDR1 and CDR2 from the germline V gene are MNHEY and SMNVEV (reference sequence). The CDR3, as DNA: TGTGCCAGCAGTTCCCCTCGGACAGGGGGCTACAATTCACCCCTCCACTTT. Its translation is CASSSPRTGGYNSPLHF.

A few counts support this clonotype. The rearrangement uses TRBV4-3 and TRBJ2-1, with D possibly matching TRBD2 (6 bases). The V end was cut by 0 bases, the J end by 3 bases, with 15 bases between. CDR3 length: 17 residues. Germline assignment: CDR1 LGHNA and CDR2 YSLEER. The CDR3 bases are TGCGCCAGCAGCCAAGATCGTTTTAGCGGCCACTACAATGAGCAGTTCTTC. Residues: CASSQDRFSGHYNEQFF.

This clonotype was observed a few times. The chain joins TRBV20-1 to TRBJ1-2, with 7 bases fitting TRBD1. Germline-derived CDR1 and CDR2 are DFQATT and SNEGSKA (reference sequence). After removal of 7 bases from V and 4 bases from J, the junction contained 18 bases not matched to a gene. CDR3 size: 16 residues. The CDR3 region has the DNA TGCAGTGTTCCCTCCCCCTCGGGACAGAAAGGCTATGGCTACACCTTC. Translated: CSVPSPSGQKGYGYTF.

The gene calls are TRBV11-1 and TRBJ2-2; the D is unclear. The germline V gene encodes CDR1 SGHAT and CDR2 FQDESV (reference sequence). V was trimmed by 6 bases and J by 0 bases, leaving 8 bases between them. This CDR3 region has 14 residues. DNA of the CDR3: TGTGCCAGCAGGGGGATCGCGAACACCGGGGAGCTGTTTTTT. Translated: CASRGIANTGELFF. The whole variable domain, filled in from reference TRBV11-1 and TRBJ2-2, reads EAEVAQSPRYKITEKSQAVAFWCDPISGHATLYWYRQILGQGPELLVQFQDESVVDDSQLPKDRFSAERLKGVDSTLKIQPAELGDSAMYLCASRGIANTGELFFGEGSRLTVL.

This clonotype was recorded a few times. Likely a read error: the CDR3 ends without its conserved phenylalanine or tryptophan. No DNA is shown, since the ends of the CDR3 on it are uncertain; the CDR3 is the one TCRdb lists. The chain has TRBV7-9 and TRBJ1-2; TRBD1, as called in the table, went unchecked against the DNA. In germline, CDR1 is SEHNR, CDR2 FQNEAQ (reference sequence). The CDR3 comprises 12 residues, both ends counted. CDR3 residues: CASSLGDHPGSP.

CDR3 nucleotide sequence: TGTGCCAGCAGCTCAGACACCTCTGGGGGAGCTTTCTTT. It translates to CASSSDTSGGAFF. The chain joins TRBV5-6 to TRBJ1-1; tentatively, D is TRBD1 (5 bases). Germline V gene lookup returns CDR1 SGHDT and CDR2 YYEEEE. The CDR3 has 13 residues. Trimming removed 3 bases at V and 10 bases at J, with 16 bases between.